The 18 T cell receptor beta chains presented below share a single source sample, sequenced in a study of CD4 and CD8 cells across lung adenocarcinoma regions. TCRdb analysed the PCR reads with MiXCR anew, one entry per CDR3 protein. Of around 27,000 distinct CDR3 sequences listed, 40% to 50% are singletons. Material: CD8+ T cells from the center of a lung tumor. The receptors were sampled from a male donor with lung adenocarcinoma. The CD4 and CD8 labels of this study may be unreliable.

The chain employs TRBV27 and TRBJ2-5; TRBD1 matches 10 bases. The J call may be incorrect, as the DNA end agrees better with TRBJ2-7. The CDR3 is made up of 14 amino acids. CDR1 and CDR2 from the germline V gene are MNHEY and SMNVEV (reference sequence). In nucleotides, the CDR3 is TGTGCCAGCACCTCACGACAGGGGGCACTCGAGCAGTACTTC. Its translation: CASTSRQGALEQYF.

The rearrangement joins TRBV10-2 to TRBJ2-3; possibly TRBD2 for D (6 bases). This CDR3 has 14 amino acids. Germline V gene sequence: CDR1 WSHSY, CDR2 SAAADI. V shed 4 bases and J shed 1 base, with 9 bases lying between them. The CDR3 reads CASSAVAGTDTQYF. CDR3 nucleotide sequence: TGCGCCAGCAGTGCAGTAGCGGGCACAGATACGCAGTATTTT.

This clonotype showed up many times. Lacking the conserved final phenylalanine or tryptophan, this CDR3 likely reflects a read error. Because the CDR3's place on the DNA is in doubt, the DNA is left out and the CDR3 is given as listed by TCRdb. The J gene is TRBJ2-1, the V gene TRBV6-1; the table's D call TRBD2 went unverified against the DNA. The CDR3 contains 11 residues when both ends are counted. CDR1 and CDR2 from the germline V gene are MNHNS and SASEGT. The CDR3 is CASRPEGLAPL.

This chain uses TRBV10-3 with TRBJ2-1, with 7 bases lining up with TRBD1. There are 14 residues in the CDR3. J gave up 6 bases and V 7 bases, and 9 bases lay outside the gene matches. Germline CDR1 is ENHRY and CDR2 is SYGVKD. This chain's CDR3 is CAINPGQRTNEQFF. CDR3 bases: TGTGCCATCAACCCGGGACAGCGAACCAATGAGCAGTTCTTC.

The J gene is TRBJ2-3, the V gene TRBV6-1; D is unclear. The CDR3 has 14 amino acids. Germline CDR1 is MNHNS and CDR2 is SASEGT. The CDR3 loop is CAGSQDASIEALYF. In DNA form, the CDR3 reads TGTGCGGGCAGCCAAGATGCGAGCATAGAGGCGCTGTATTTT.

The gene calls are TRBV20-1 and TRBJ2-3, with D perhaps TRBD1 or TRBD2 (6 bases each). CDR3 size: 16 residues. CDR1 is DFQATT and CDR2 is SNEGSKA in the germline V gene (reference sequence). V lost 3 bases and J lost 12, with 28 bases in between. The CDR3 DNA is TGCAGTGCTAGGGATCCCGGGGGCGGTAGCACAGAGACCCAGTATTTT. It translates to CSARDPGGGSTETQYF.

V is TRBV20-1 and J is TRBJ1-4, with D possibly TRBD1 on 5 matching bases. Trimming removed 4 bases from V and 0 bases from J, with 12 bases in between. CDR3 length: 15 amino acids. The germline V gene has CDR1 DFQATT and CDR2 SNEGSKA (reference sequence). CDR3 sequence reads: CSAIGDSTTNEKLFF. The CDR3, as DNA: TGCAGTGCTATAGGGGACTCAACAACTAATGAAAAACTGTTTTTT.

This clonotype was counted between two and nine times. The V gene is TRBV25-1, the J gene TRBJ2-1; tentatively, D is TRBD1 (5 bases). This CDR3 has 16 residues. Trimming removed 3 bases from V and 6 bases from J, with 18 bases in between. Germline V CDR1 and CDR2: MGHDK, SYGVNS. CDR3 in amino acids: CASSDMGPSRLNEQFF. DNA of the CDR3: TGTGCCAGCAGTGATATGGGGCCTTCCCGCCTCAATGAGCAGTTCTTC.

This clonotype was detected ten times or more. The chain joins TRBV7-6 to TRBJ2-5; D ambiguous. CDR3 length: 13 residues. Trimming left V 2 bases short and J 5 bases short, with 9 bases between. Germline V gene data show CDR1 as SGHVS and CDR2 as FNYEAQ. CDR3 nucleotides: TGTGCCAGCAGCTTATTCTTGAGGGAGACCCAGTACTTC. As protein: CASSLFLRETQYF.

Notes on this clonotype: A much more abundant neighbour one base away suggests this may be a read error. The chain couples TRBV27 to TRBJ2-4, with a weak D call TRBD1 (6 bases). The J call may be faulty, since TRBJ2-7 better matches the DNA end. This CDR3 has 14 residues. Germline V gives CDR1 MNHEY, CDR2 SMNVEV (reference sequence). CDR3 DNA: TGTGCCAGCAGTTTTGGGGGCCTCTACTACGAGCAGTACTTC. Protein product: CASSFGGLYYEQYF.

This clonotype was counted ten times or more. This chain uses TRBV20-1 with TRBJ2-1; 12 nucleotides align to TRBD2. Germline lookup yields CDR1 DFQATT and CDR2 SNEGSKA (reference sequence). The V segment lost 6 bases and the J segment 2 bases; nucleotides outside the gene matches: 8. The CDR3 sequence is 16 residues long. CDR3 protein: CSAQRLAGDPYNEQFF. The CDR3, as DNA: TGCAGTGCACAGAGACTAGCGGGAGACCCCTACAATGAGCAGTTCTTC.

V is TRBV20-1 and J is TRBJ2-4; D could derive from TRBD1 or TRBD2 (5 bases each). The CDR3 spans 15 residues. The V gene lost 3 bases and the J gene lost 6 bases, with 18 bases spanning the gap. Germline CDR1 is DFQATT and CDR2 is SNEGSKA (reference sequence). The DNA of the CDR3 is TGCAGTGCTAGTGCCTTGGGAGTCGGGGCAAACATTCAGTACTTC. As protein: CSASALGVGANIQYF.

This clonotype came up many times. The rearrangement joins TRBV6-1 to TRBJ2-1; TRBD2 aligns across 14 bases. CDR3 length: 19 residues. Losses at the gene ends were 2 bases for V and 9 bases for J; bases not matched to a gene: 15. In germline, CDR1 is MNHNS, CDR2 SASEGT. The CDR3 region is CASSESGWGTSGSVGEQFF. The CDR3 DNA reads TGTGCCAGCAGTGAATCGGGATGGGGGACTAGCGGGAGTGTCGGTGAGCAGTTCTTC.

Concerning this clonotype: Relative to the germline gene, one junction end is altered; a read error may explain this. The chain joins TRBV6-1 to TRBJ2-3, with D perhaps TRBD2 (6 bases). This CDR3 has 14 residues. Looked up from germline, CDR1 is MNHNS and CDR2 is SASEGT. CDR3 in DNA: TGTGGCAGCAAGGGGCAGCGGGCCACAGATACTCAGTATTTT. This translates into CGSKGQRATDTQYF.

The V call is TRBV6-1, the J call TRBJ2-4, with D possibly being TRBD1 (5 bases). The germline V gene has CDR1 MNHNS and CDR2 SASEGT. V lost 10 bases and J lost 13, with 26 bases in between. This CDR3 is built from 14 residues. The CDR3 is CANRLQGQGNEQYF. The CDR3 DNA follows: TGTGCCAACAGACTCCAGGGTCAGGGCAATGAGCAGTACTTC.

A few counts support this clonotype. This may come from a read error, since a much larger clone is one base off. The V gene is TRBV14, the J gene TRBJ2-1; D may be TRBD1 (7 bases). Trimming pared 0 bases from V and 13 bases from J, leaving 19 bases between. CDR1 is SGHDN, CDR2 FVKESK, per germline. This CDR3 has 15 amino acids. In DNA form, the CDR3 reads TGTGCCAGCAGCCAAGAAGGGGGCCTCGGCGGGGCCCAGTTCTTC. Protein: CASSQEGGLGGAQFF. Looking up the rest from reference TRBV14 and TRBJ2-1 gives the full variable domain: EAGVTQFPSHSVIEKGQTVTLRCDPISGHDNLYWYRRVMGKEIKFLLHFVKESKQDESGMPNNRFLAERTGGTYSTLKVQPAELEDSGVYFCASSQEGGLGGAQFFGPGTRLTVL.

This rearrangement joins TRBV6-5 to TRBJ1-6; D is perhaps TRBD1 (6 bases). This CDR3 is built from 17 residues. Deletions cut 4 bases from V and 10 bases from J, with 23 bases between. Looked up from germline, CDR1 is MNHEY and CDR2 is SVGAGI. The CDR3 nucleotides read TGTGCCAGCAGTTTCCGGGACAACCTAGGGCGGATATCACCCCTCCACTTT. This sequence encodes CASSFRDNLGRISPLHF.

The chain joins TRBV6-1 to TRBJ2-4; TRBD1 or TRBD2 may be the D gene (5 bases each). Germline loops: CDR1 MNHNS, CDR2 SASEGT. CDR3 length: 16 residues. V was pared by 3 bases and J by 13 bases, with 25 bases between. In DNA form, the CDR3 reads TGTGCCAGCAGTGACACGGGGCTGTGGGCCAAAAATACGCAGTACTTC. Its translation is CASSDTGLWAKNTQYF.